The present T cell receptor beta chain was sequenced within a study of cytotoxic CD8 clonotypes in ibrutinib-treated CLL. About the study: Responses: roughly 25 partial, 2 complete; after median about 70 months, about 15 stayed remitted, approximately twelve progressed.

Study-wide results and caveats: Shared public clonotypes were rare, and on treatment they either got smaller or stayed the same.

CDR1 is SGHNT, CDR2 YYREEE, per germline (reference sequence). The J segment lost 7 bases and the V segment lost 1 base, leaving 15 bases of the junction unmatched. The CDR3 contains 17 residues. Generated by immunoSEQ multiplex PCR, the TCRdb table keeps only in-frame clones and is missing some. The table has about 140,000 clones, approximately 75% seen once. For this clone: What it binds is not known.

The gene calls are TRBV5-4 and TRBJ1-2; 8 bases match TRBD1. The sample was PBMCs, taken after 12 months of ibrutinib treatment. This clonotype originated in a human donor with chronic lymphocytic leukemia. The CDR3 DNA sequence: TGTGCCAGCAGCTTGCGGTTCGCAGGGGGCGTCAATGGTGGCTACACCTTC. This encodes CASSLRFAGGVNGGYTF. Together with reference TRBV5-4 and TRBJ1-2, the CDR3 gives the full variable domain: ETGVTQSPTHLIKTRGQQVTLRCSSQSGHNTVSWYQQALGQGPQFIFQYYREEENGRGNFPPRFSGLQFPNYSSELNVNALELDDSALYLCASSLRFAGGVNGGYTFGSGTRLTVV.